These T cell receptor beta chains were read from a single sample in a study of human T cells and chemical hapten exposure. Via MiXCR, TCRdb re-called the RACE reads, giving one row per CDR3 protein. Among 110,000 or so distinct CDR3 sequences listed, less than 10% were seen once. Here the sequenced sample was whole blood, taken in connection with sensitization to the hapten diphenylcyclopropenone (DPC). Every receptor here comes from a woman between 40 and 50 years old with alopecia areata. Some clones in this sample may be carry-over from other donors' samples. Both conserved end residues are part of each CDR3. Fields, in order: D gene, J gene, V gene, clone size, CDR3 protein, CDR3 DNA. A D gene is named only where the DNA matches it firmly. Clone size is stated in some rows and not others, as once, few, many or a class when expanded.

>.|TRBJ1-3|TRBV15|many
CATSRGGFGNTIYF
TGTGCCACCAGCAGAGGAGGGTTCGGAAACACCATATATTTT
>TRBD2|TRBJ2-1|TRBV29-1|few
CSVEDGTTIQFF
TGCAGCGTTGAAGATGGGACTACCATCCAGTTCTTC
>.|TRBJ2-4|TRBV6-2/TRBV6-3|.
CASRPGRRQKNIQYF
TGTGCCAGCAGGCCTGGCCGAAGGCAGAAAAACATTCAGTACTTC
>.|TRBJ2-7|TRBV30|few
CAWRATTGSSYEQYF
TGTGCCTGGAGAGCCACTACAGGATCTTCCTACGAGCAGTACTTC
>.|TRBJ2-3|TRBV3-1|many
CASSQEEDTQYF
TGTGCCAGCAGCCAAGAGGAGGATACGCAGTATTTT
>.|TRBJ2-7|TRBV5-1|few
CASRTGTVNPYEQYF
TGCGCCAGTAGGACCGGGACTGTAAATCCCTACGAGCAGTACTTC
>.|TRBJ2-1|TRBV4-1|.
CASSQARSPSSYNEQFF
TGCGCCAGCAGCCAAGCTAGATCCCCGAGCTCCTACAATGAGCAGTTCTTC
>TRBD2|TRBJ2-2|TRBV3-1|.
CASSYRTSADTGELFF
TGTGCCAGCAGCTACCGGACTAGCGCGGACACCGGGGAGCTGTTTTTT
>.|TRBJ2-7|TRBV27|few
CASSLSTGTYEQYF
TGTGCCAGCAGTTTATCAACAGGTACCTACGAGCAGTACTTC
>.|TRBJ1-1|TRBV29-1|many
CSVARGAVDTEAFF
TGCAGCGTTGCGAGAGGGGCGGTGGACACTGAAGCTTTCTTT
>.|TRBJ1-1|TRBV7-2|many
CVSSLEPNTEAFF
TGTGTCAGCAGCTTAGAACCGAACACTGAAGCTTTCTTT
>TRBD2|TRBJ2-3|TRBV29-1|.
CSVRGIITDTQYF
TGCAGCGTGCGGGGGATAATCACAGATACGCAGTATTTT
>.|TRBJ1-5|TRBV12-3/TRBV12-4|.
CASSQGSFNADSNQPQHF
TGTGCCAGCAGCCAGGGGTCATTCAATGCGGATAGCAATCAGCCCCAGCATTTT
>.|TRBJ2-7|TRBV7-9|.
CASSPADGYEQYF
TGTGCCAGCAGCCCGGCGGACGGCTACGAGCAGTACTTC
>.|TRBJ1-5|TRBV6-6|many
CASTLMPGQPQHF
TGTGCCAGCACTTTAATGCCCGGTCAGCCCCAGCATTTT
>.|TRBJ2-1|TRBV29-1|many
CSVGGLSGQFF
TGCAGCGTTGGGGGACTGTCGGGGCAGTTCTTC
>.|TRBJ2-1|TRBV3-1|many
CASTPFGGGGASSYNEQFF
TGTGCCAGCACTCCCTTCGGGGGCGGGGGAGCGAGCTCCTACAATGAGCAGTTCTTC
>TRBD1|TRBJ2-1|TRBV5-4|many
CASTTQGADNEQFF
TGTGCCAGCACCACACAGGGGGCAGACAATGAGCAGTTCTTC
>.|TRBJ2-1|TRBV18|few
CASASSRSYNEQFF
TGTGCCAGCGCATCTAGCCGCTCCTACAATGAGCAGTTCTTC
>.|TRBJ2-6|TRBV29-1|many
CSVEVGSPRRELPESNVLTF
TGCAGCGTTGAAGTCGGGTCACCGAGGCGAGAGTTACCTGAGTCCAACGTCCTGACTTTC
>TRBD1|TRBJ2-1|TRBV7-9|few
CASSLEGQGANNEQFF
TGTGCCAGCAGCTTAGAAGGACAGGGGGCAAACAATGAGCAGTTCTTC
>.|TRBJ2-7|TRBV7-6|few
CASSLRRGPYEQYF
TGTGCCAGCAGCTTGAGGCGTGGACCCTACGAGCAGTACTTC
>.|TRBJ1-5|TRBV5-1|.
CASRGEGPGGPQHF
TGCGCCAGCAGAGGGGAAGGCCCCGGAGGGCCCCAGCATTTT
>.|TRBJ1-1|TRBV29-1|many
CSVGLPGDLNTEAFF
TGCAGCGTGGGATTACCAGGGGACTTGAACACTGAAGCTTTCTTT
>.|TRBJ2-1|TRBV7-8|.
CASSFVSSYNEQFF
TGTGCCAGCAGCTTTGTGAGCTCCTACAATGAGCAGTTCTTC
>TRBD1|TRBJ1-2|TRBV19|many
CASSVQGQPYGYTF
TGTGCCAGTAGTGTACAGGGGCAGCCCTATGGCTACACCTTC
>TRBD1|TRBJ2-7|TRBV27|many
CASSLDPDRGVYEQYF
TGTGCCAGCAGTCTAGACCCGGACAGGGGGGTCTACGAGCAGTACTTC
>TRBD1|TRBJ2-1|TRBV20-1|few
CSATTGVLYNEQFF
TGCAGTGCAACCACAGGGGTTCTGTACAATGAGCAGTTCTTC
>.|TRBJ2-2|TRBV7-2|many
CASSPELAAYVGELFF
TGTGCCAGCAGCCCAGAACTAGCTGCCTATGTCGGGGAGCTGTTTTTT
>.|TRBJ1-2|TRBV27|.
CASAEDSNYGYTF
TGTGCCAGCGCTGAGGACAGTAACTATGGCTACACCTTC
>.|TRBJ1-4|TRBV10-3|many
CAIGGPGEKLFF
TGTGCCATCGGAGGGCCGGGTGAAAAACTGTTTTTT
>.|TRBJ1-2|TRBV19|few
CAIRDRISNYGYTF
TGTGCCATCCGAGACAGGATCTCTAACTATGGCTACACCTTC
>.|TRBJ2-7|TRBV3-2|many
CASSQVRGKREQYF
TGTGCCAGCAGCCAAGTAAGGGGGAAACGGGAGCAGTACTTC
>.|TRBJ2-2|TRBV7-9|.
CASSSGASRTGELFF
TGTGCCAGCAGCTCGGGGGCATCGAGGACCGGGGAGCTGTTTTTT
>.|TRBJ2-7|TRBV5-1|few
CASSLLSGLGYEQYF
TGCGCCAGCAGCTTATTGTCAGGGCTTGGGTACGAGCAGTACTTC
>.|TRBJ1-4|TRBV15|many
CATSRGRMATNEKLFF
TGTGCCACCAGCAGAGGCAGGATGGCAACTAATGAAAAACTGTTTTTT
>.|TRBJ2-4|TRBV7-2|many
CASSLDGVAKNIQYF
TGTGCCAGCAGCTTAGACGGGGTTGCCAAAAACATTCAGTACTTC